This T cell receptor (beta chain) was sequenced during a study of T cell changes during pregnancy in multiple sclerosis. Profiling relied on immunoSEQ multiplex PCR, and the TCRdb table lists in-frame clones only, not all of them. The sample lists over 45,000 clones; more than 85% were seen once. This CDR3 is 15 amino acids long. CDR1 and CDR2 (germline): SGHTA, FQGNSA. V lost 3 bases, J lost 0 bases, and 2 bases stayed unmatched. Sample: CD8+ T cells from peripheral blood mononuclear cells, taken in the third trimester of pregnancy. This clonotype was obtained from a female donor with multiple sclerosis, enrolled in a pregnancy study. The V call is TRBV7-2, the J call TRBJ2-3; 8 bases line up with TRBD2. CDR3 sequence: CASSFSGTSTDTQYF. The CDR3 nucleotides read TGTGCCAGCAGCTTTAGCGGGACAAGCACAGATACGCAGTATTTT.